This TCR beta chain stems from a study of T cell responses to AZD1222 COVID-19 vaccine. On the study more broadly: Doses given second, at about 4 or about 12 weeks, were pooled. General observations from the study: Sampled repertoires all dated from after the peak T cell response. Only a handful of people who got AZD1222 tested seropositive at baseline.

The method was immunoSEQ multiplex PCR; TCRdb's version includes in-frame clones alone and lacks a portion of them. The profile shows roughly 82,000 clones, more than 75% of them singletons. The V and J ends lost 2 bases and 5 bases respectively, with 11 bases between them. CDR1 is SGHDN, CDR2 FVKESK, per germline. The CDR3 covers 14 residues. For this clone: The target antigen is unknown.

The chain joins TRBV14 to TRBJ2-3; D unclear. This clonotype originated in an adult in good health. The specimen was peripheral blood, collected on day 0 of AZD1222 vaccination. CDR3 protein: CASSQSGSLDTQYF. The CDR3 region has the DNA TGTGCCAGCAGCCAAAGTGGCAGCCTAGATACGCAGTATTTT. Looking up the rest from reference TRBV14 and TRBJ2-3 gives the full variable domain: EAGVTQFPSHSVIEKGQTVTLRCDPISGHDNLYWYRRVMGKEIKFLLHFVKESKQDESGMPNNRFLAERTGGTYSTLKVQPAELEDSGVYFCASSQSGSLDTQYFGPGTRLTVL.